A single sample is the source of the 2 T cell receptor beta chains below, sequenced in a study of T cell responses to AZD1222 COVID-19 vaccine. Sequencing was performed with immunoSEQ multiplex PCR; in TCRdb, only in-frame clones are kept and a portion is missing. This sample has over 130,000 clones, with 93% found just once. The starting material was peripheral blood, obtained on day 0 of AZD1222 vaccination. The source of these receptors is an adult in good health.

The chain recombines TRBV18 with TRBJ2-3; no reliable D call. Germline CDR1 is KGHSH and CDR2 is LQKENI. The CDR3 sequence is 12 residues long. Trimming cost V 4 bases and J 5 bases, with 7 bases left between them. This CDR3 is CASSLTEDTQYF. Here the CDR3 DNA reads TGTGCCAGCTCACTTACCGAAGATACGCAGTATTTT.

The chain combines TRBV6-5 with TRBJ1-2; a possible D gene is TRBD1 (5 bases). The V end was cut by 4 bases, the J end by 3 bases, with 18 bases between. CDR3 size: 16 residues. Germline CDR1 MNHEY, CDR2 SVGAGI. Written as DNA, the CDR3 is TGTGCCAGCAGTTCCCTTAGGGTGAGGGGAGACTATGGCTACACCTTC. It encodes CASSSLRVRGDYGYTF.